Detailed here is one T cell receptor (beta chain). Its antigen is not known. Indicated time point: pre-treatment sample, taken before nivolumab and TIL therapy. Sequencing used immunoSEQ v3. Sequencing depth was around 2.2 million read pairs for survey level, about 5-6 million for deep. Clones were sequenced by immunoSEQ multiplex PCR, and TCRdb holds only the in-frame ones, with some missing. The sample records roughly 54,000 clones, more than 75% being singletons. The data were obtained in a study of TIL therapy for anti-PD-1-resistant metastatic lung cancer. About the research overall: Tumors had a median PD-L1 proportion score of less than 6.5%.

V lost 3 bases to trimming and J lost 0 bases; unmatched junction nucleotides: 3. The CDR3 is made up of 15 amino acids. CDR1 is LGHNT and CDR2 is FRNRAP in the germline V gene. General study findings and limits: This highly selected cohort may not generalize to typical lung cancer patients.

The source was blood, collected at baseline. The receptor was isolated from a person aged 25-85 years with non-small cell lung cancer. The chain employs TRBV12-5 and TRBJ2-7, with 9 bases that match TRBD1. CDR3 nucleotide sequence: TGTGCTAGTGGTTTCTCACAGGGGGCCTCCTACGAGCAGTACTTC. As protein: CASGFSQGASYEQYF.